Shown below are 24 T cell receptor beta chains from a single sample sequenced in a study of CD8 T cells in Susac syndrome. RNA amounts of roughly 0.45 to 1 ug underwent reverse transcription with random hexamers. TCRdb re-called the immunoSEQ multiplex PCR reads with MiXCR, one entry per CDR3 protein. The data contain about 300,000 distinct CDR3 sequences, roughly 85% of them singletons. The specimen sequenced was CD8+ T cells from PBMCs. Receptors originate from a human donor with multiple sclerosis.

V and J are TRBV9 and TRBJ1-1; D gene ambiguous. The germline V and J ends were trimmed by 0 bases and 1 base, with 10 bases remaining between them. The germline V gene has CDR1 SGDLS and CDR2 YYNGEE. The CDR3 is 15 amino acids. Here the CDR3 DNA reads TGTGCCAGCAGCGTAGGGCCCCTTCCGAACACTGAAGCTTTCTTT. Amino acids: CASSVGPLPNTEAFF.

V and J are TRBV24-1 and TRBJ2-5; 8 nucleotides agree with TRBD1. This CDR3 region has 13 residues. Trimming took 9 bases from V and 4 from J; bases not matched to a gene: 6. The germline V gene has CDR1 KGHDR and CDR2 SFDVKD. CDR3 sequence reads: CATGQGNVETQYF. CDR3 nucleotides: TGTGCCACCGGACAGGGCAACGTAGAGACCCAGTACTTC.

The genes are TRBV9 and TRBJ2-3, with D possibly being TRBD1 (6 bases). The CDR3 is 16 amino acids. Trimming shortened V by 0 bases and J by 0 bases, and 11 bases separated the two germline ends. Germline V gives CDR1 SGDLS, CDR2 YYNGEE. CDR3 amino acids: CASSVEGEWSTDTQYF. The CDR3 DNA reads TGTGCCAGCAGCGTAGAGGGGGAGTGGAGCACAGATACGCAGTATTTT.

V gene TRBV12-3 or TRBV12-4 combines with J gene TRBJ2-7; 12 bases fit TRBD2. Trimming took 3 bases from V and 3 from J; bases not matched to a gene: 3. CDR3 length equals 15 residues. The CDR3 spells CASSFGGLAGYEQYF. The CDR3 DNA reads TGTGCCAGCAGTTTTGGGGGACTAGCGGGCTACGAGCAGTACTTC.

The chain employs TRBV4-3 and TRBJ1-3; 8 nucleotides match TRBD1. The CDR3 is 17 amino acids. Germline V lookup: CDR1 LGHNA, CDR2 YSLEER. The ends lost 0 bases at V and 0 bases at J; junction bases unmatched: 4. In nucleotides, the CDR3 is TGCGCCAGCAGCCAAGAAGGGACAGGATTCTCTGGAAACACCATATATTTT. Translating it yields CASSQEGTGFSGNTIYF.

In DNA form, the CDR3 reads TGTGCCAGCCGGATTCTATACAATGAGCAGTTCTTC. Translating gives CASRILYNEQFF. The chain joins TRBV7-2 to TRBJ2-1; D gene unclear. The CDR3 is 12 residues long. V lost 8 bases to trimming and J lost 4 bases, with 9 bases between them. Germline V gene lookup returns CDR1 SGHTA and CDR2 FQGNSA. The full variable domain, rest sourced from reference TRBV7-2 and TRBJ2-1, is GAGVSQSPSNKVTEKGKDVELRCDPISGHTALYWYRQSLGQGLEFLIYFQGNSAPDKSGLPSDRFSAERTGGSVSTLTIQRTQQEDSAVYLCASRILYNEQFFGPGTRLTVL.

CDR3 sequence reads: CASSYSTGGFEAFF. The CDR3 coding sequence is TGTGCCAGCAGTTATTCGACGGGAGGGTTTGAAGCTTTCTTT. The J gene is TRBJ1-1, the V gene TRBV6-2 or TRBV6-3; D gene unclear. V lost 3 bases, J lost 7 bases, and 15 bases lay in between. The CDR3 sequence is 14 residues long. Per germline, CDR1 MNHEY and CDR2 SVGEGT.

The chain is built from TRBV28 and TRBJ2-1; D tentatively reads TRBD1 or TRBD2 (5 bases each). V was clipped by 3 bases and J by 6 bases, with 15 bases between them. From germline, CDR1 is MDHEN and CDR2 SYDVKM. The CDR3 contains 15 residues. The CDR3 bases are TGTGCCAGCAGTTTTCTCGGGGATGGGGGCAATGAGCAGTTCTTC. It translates to CASSFLGDGGNEQFF.

The chain recombines TRBV27 with TRBJ1-5; 10 nucleotides agree with TRBD1. The CDR3 runs 17 residues. Germline-derived CDR1 and CDR2 are MNHEY and SMNVEV (reference sequence). J gave up 7 bases and V 3 bases, and 12 bases lay outside the gene matches. The CDR3 loop reads CASSLVFYGTGDQPQHF. Written as DNA, the CDR3 is TGTGCCAGCAGTTTGGTCTTTTACGGGACAGGGGACCAGCCCCAGCATTTT.

This clonotype appeared a single time. V gene TRBV4-2 combines with J gene TRBJ1-6; D might be TRBD1 (6 bases). Germline values: CDR1 LGHNA, CDR2 YNFKEQ. Trimming removed 0 bases from V and 6 bases from J, with 15 bases in between. The CDR3 sequence is 17 residues long. CDR3 bases: TGTGCCAGCAGCCAAGATCAGGTGGGGGCTGGTAATTCACCCCTCCACTTT. This encodes CASSQDQVGAGNSPLHF.

This chain joins TRBV7-9 and TRBJ2-1; D gene ambiguous. V lost 2 bases and J 8 bases, leaving 10 bases between the germline ends. This CDR3 has 13 residues. In germline, CDR1 is SEHNR, CDR2 FQNEAQ (reference sequence). The CDR3 reads CASSLTPRHEQFF. The CDR3 DNA follows: TGTGCCAGCAGCTTAACGCCTAGGCATGAGCAGTTCTTC. The full variable domain, its missing parts supplied by reference TRBV7-9 and TRBJ2-1, is DTGVSQNPRHKITKRGQNVTFRCDPISEHNRLYWYRQTLGQGPEFLTYFQNEAQLEKSRLLSDRFSAERPKGSFSTLEIQRTEQGDSAMYLCASSLTPRHEQFFGPGTRLTVL.

Written as DNA, the CDR3 is TGTGCCTGGAGTGTAGGGGCCCTCCGCACAGATACGCAGTATTTT. Encoded protein: CAWSVGALRTDTQYF. J is TRBJ2-3 and V is TRBV30; D is possibly TRBD1 (5 bases). The CDR3 sequence is 15 residues long. V dropped 0 bases and J dropped 1 base, with 11 bases sitting between them. The V gene's germline CDR1 is GTSNPN and CDR2 SVGIG (reference sequence).

The rearrangement links TRBV20-1 to TRBJ2-7, with 10 nucleotides matching TRBD2. Germline lookup yields CDR1 DFQATT and CDR2 SNEGSKA (reference sequence). V gave up 1 base and J gave up 2 bases; unmatched junction bases: 5. There are 15 residues in the CDR3. CDR3 residues: CSARVLAGEPYEQYF. In DNA, the CDR3 is TGCAGTGCTAGAGTGCTAGCGGGAGAACCCTACGAGCAGTACTTC.

The chain links TRBV7-2 to TRBJ2-7; possibly TRBD1 for D (6 bases). CDR1 SGHTA and CDR2 FQGNSA come from the germline V gene. CDR3 size: 14 residues. Trimming left V 5 bases short and J 5 bases short, with 16 bases between. In DNA, the CDR3 is TGTGCCAGCAGCCCCTATGGACAGATCAACGAGCAGTACTTC. Translated, it gives CASSPYGQINEQYF.

The J gene is TRBJ2-7, the V gene TRBV28; TRBD2 matches 10 bases. The CDR3 length is 16 residues. Losses at the gene ends were 3 bases for V and 1 base for J; bases not matched to a gene: 6. CDR1 is MDHEN and CDR2 is SYDVKM in the germline V gene. In DNA, the CDR3 is TGTGCCAGCAGTTTGCTCGGGACTAGCGTTTCCTACGAGCAGTACTTC. The encoded protein is CASSLLGTSVSYEQYF.

The CDR3 DNA follows: TGCAGCGTTCTCCTAGCGGAGCCTCCCTACGAGCAGTACTTC. It encodes CSVLLAEPPYEQYF. V and J are TRBV29-1 and TRBJ2-7, with TRBD2 matching over 7 bases. V trimming: 5 bases; J trimming: 2 bases; junction bases outside the gene matches: 9. Germline loops: CDR1 SQVTM, CDR2 ANQGSEA. This CDR3 spans 14 amino acids.

V is TRBV6-4 and J is TRBJ2-1, with 8 bases that match TRBD2. Germline CDR1 reads MRHNA; CDR2 reads SNTAGT. After removal of 3 bases from V and 4 bases from J, the junction contained 2 bases not matched to a gene. CDR3 length: 14 amino acids. DNA for the CDR3: TGTGCCAGCAGTGAAATAGCGGGGTACAATGAGCAGTTCTTC. Translating gives CASSEIAGYNEQFF.

The V and J genes are TRBV27 and TRBJ2-1; the D is unclear. V shed 3 bases and J shed 2 bases, with 11 bases lying between them. This CDR3 is 15 amino acids long. Germline CDR1 MNHEY, CDR2 SMNVEV (reference sequence). The CDR3 coding sequence is TGTGCCAGCAGTTTTCCCCCCCCCACCTACAATGAGCAGTTCTTC. This encodes CASSFPPPTYNEQFF.

The CDR3 is CASRDIMRQETQYF. CDR3 sequence (DNA): TGTGCCAGCAGGGACATAATGAGACAAGAGACCCAGTACTTC. This rearrangement joins TRBV7-9 to TRBJ2-5, with a possible D match to TRBD1 (5 bases). Germline V gene data show CDR1 as SEHNR and CDR2 as FQNEAQ (reference sequence). Trimming pared 6 bases from V and 2 bases from J, leaving 13 bases between. The CDR3 has 14 residues.

The chain has TRBV5-6 and TRBJ1-2; perhaps TRBD1 as D (6 bases). Trimming took 6 bases from V and 4 from J, leaving 13 bases between them. The CDR3 covers 13 residues. Germline CDR1 and CDR2: SGHDT and YYEEEE. Here the CDR3 DNA reads TGTGCCAGCAACAGACAGGAGCTCTATGGCTACACCTTC. This gives the protein CASNRQELYGYTF.

The chain recombines TRBV10-3 with TRBJ2-2, with 10 bases identical to TRBD2. The CDR3 is 17 residues long. Trimming cost V 3 bases and J 6 bases; bases outside gene matches: 10. Germline CDR1 and CDR2: ENHRY and SYGVKD. CDR3 DNA sequence: TGTGCCATCAGTGAAACTTTTAGCGGGAGGCTTGCCGGGGAGCTGTTTTTT. Amino acids: CAISETFSGRLAGELFF.

The table lists this clonotype with a few counts. The gene calls are TRBV5-1 and TRBJ2-7; possibly TRBD1 for D (6 bases). The V gene's germline CDR1 is SGHRS and CDR2 YFSETQ. With 3 bases removed from V and 2 bases from J, the gap between germline ends came to 12 bases. This CDR3 is 14 amino acids long. CDR3 nucleotides: TGCGCCAGCAGCTCTTCAGGGGACCCCTACGAGCAGTACTTC. Its translation: CASSSSGDPYEQYF.

The chain employs TRBV30 and TRBJ2-7; no definite D call. The germline CDR1 and CDR2 sequences are GTSNPN and SVGIG (reference sequence). The V end lost 3 bases, the J end lost 6 bases, and 15 bases lay between the germline ends. The CDR3 has 13 residues. CDR3 region: CAWSNNLRVEQYF. The CDR3 bases are TGTGCCTGGAGCAACAACCTCCGGGTCGAGCAGTACTTC.

This chain uses TRBV7-9 with TRBJ2-1, with a weak D call TRBD2 (6 bases). CDR3 length equals 17 residues. Trimming took 0 bases from V and 1 from J, leaving 13 bases between them. CDR1 is SEHNR and CDR2 is FQNEAQ in the germline V gene (reference sequence). The CDR3 DNA follows: TGTGCCAGCAGCTTAGCGAGACTAGTAGTTTCCTACAATGAGCAGTTCTTC. Protein product: CASSLARLVVSYNEQFF.